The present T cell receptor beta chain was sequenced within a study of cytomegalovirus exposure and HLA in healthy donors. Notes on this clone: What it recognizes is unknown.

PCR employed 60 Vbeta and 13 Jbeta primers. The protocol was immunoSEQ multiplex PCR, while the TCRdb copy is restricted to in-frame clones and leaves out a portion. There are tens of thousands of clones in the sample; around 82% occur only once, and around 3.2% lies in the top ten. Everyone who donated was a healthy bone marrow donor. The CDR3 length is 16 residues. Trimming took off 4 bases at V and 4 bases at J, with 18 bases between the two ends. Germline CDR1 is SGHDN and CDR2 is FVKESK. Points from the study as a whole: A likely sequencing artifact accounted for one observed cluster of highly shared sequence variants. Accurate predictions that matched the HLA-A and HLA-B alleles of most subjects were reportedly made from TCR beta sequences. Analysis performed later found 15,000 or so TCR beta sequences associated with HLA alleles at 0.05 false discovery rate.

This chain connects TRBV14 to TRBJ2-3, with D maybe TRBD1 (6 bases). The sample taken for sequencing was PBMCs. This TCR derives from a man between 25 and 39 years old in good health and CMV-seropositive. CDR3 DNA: TGTGCCAGCAGCCCCTTGGGTGTAGGGGGAGCAGATACGCAGTATTTT. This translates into CASSPLGVGGADTQYF.